The rows below give T cell receptor delta chains drawn from one sample of a study of gammadelta T cells in human blood. TCRdb reran clone calling via CATT on the RT-PCR reads. Of roughly 800 delta-chain clones listed, around 66% are singletons. Sequencing used Vgamma9Vdelta2 gamma-delta T cells from adult blood. Every receptor here comes from a human donor. Each CDR3 is given with its conserved first and last residue. The D gene is left open where the match is weak. Clone size is shown for a subset of rows, as once, few, many or a class of expanded clone.

d_call: TRDD3
j_call: TRDJ1
v_call: TRDV2
clone_size: large
cdr3_aa: CACDTLGLGDTLGTDKLIF
cdr3_nt: TGTGCCTGTGACACCCTTGGACTGGGGGATACCCTGGGAACCGATAAACTCATCTTT

d_call: -
j_call: TRDJ1
v_call: TRDV1
clone_size: -
cdr3_aa: CALGDPRGGLDFTGPSRLIF
cdr3_nt: TGTGCTCTTGGGGATCCACGGGGGGGCCTAGACTTTACTGGGCCATCTAGGCTCATCTTT

d_call: TRDD3
j_call: TRDJ3
v_call: TRDV2
clone_size: large
cdr3_aa: CACDTGTGGPSSWDTRQMFF
cdr3_nt: TGTGCCTGTGACACCGGGACTGGGGGACCTAGCTCCTGGGACACCCGACAGATGTTTTTC

d_call: -
j_call: TRDJ1
v_call: TRDV1
clone_size: -
cdr3_aa: CALGVMLPYSRKHTDKLIF
cdr3_nt: TGTGCTCTTGGGGTCATGCTCCCCTATTCCCGTAAGCACACCGATAAACTCATCTTT

d_call: TRDD2
j_call: TRDJ1
v_call: TRDV2
clone_size: large
cdr3_aa: CACDQIGPSYDLGAVGDKLIF
cdr3_nt: TGTGCCTGTGACCAGATCGGGCCTTCCTACGATCTGGGGGCTGTCGGCGATAAACTCATCTTT

d_call: -
j_call: TRDJ1
v_call: TRDV2
clone_size: hyperexpanded
cdr3_aa: CASDEIRQNVGRQAARTGYTDKLIF
cdr3_nt: TGTGCCTCCGACGAGATTAGACAGAACGTGGGACGACAAGCAGCCCGTACTGGGTACACCGATAAACTCATCTTT

d_call: -
j_call: TRDJ1
v_call: TRDV2
clone_size: large
cdr3_aa: CACDTITLGTATYTDKLIF
cdr3_nt: TGTGCCTGTGACACCATCACCTTGGGGACGGCCACGTACACCGATAAACTCATCTTT

d_call: TRDD3
j_call: TRDJ1
v_call: TRDV2
clone_size: large
cdr3_aa: CACDTVGGYGTDKLIF
cdr3_nt: TGTGCCTGTGACACCGTAGGGGGATACGGCACCGATAAACTCATCTTT

d_call: TRDD3
j_call: TRDJ1
v_call: TRDV1
clone_size: few
cdr3_aa: CALGEEVSFLNWGIPRGLYTDKLIF
cdr3_nt: TGTGCTCTTGGGGAAGAAGTAAGTTTCCTAAACTGGGGGATACCCCGTGGGCTTTACACCGATAAACTCATCTTT

d_call: TRDD3
j_call: TRDJ1
v_call: TRDV2
clone_size: hyperexpanded
cdr3_aa: CACDFLGDDTDKLIF
cdr3_nt: TGTGCCTGTGACTTTTTGGGGGATGACACCGATAAACTCATCTTT

d_call: TRDD3
j_call: TRDJ1
v_call: TRDV2
clone_size: -
cdr3_aa: CAWDTVTSPDGGNKLIF
cdr3_nt: TGTGCCTGGGACACCGTAACTTCCCCCGATGGGGGAAATAAACTCATCTTT

d_call: -
j_call: TRDJ1
v_call: TRDV2
clone_size: -
cdr3_aa: CACDAVPSTDGGNKLIF
cdr3_nt: TGTGCCTGTGACGCGGTTCCTTCCACCGATGGGGGAAATAAACTCATCTTT

d_call: -
j_call: TRDJ1
v_call: TRDV2
clone_size: large
cdr3_aa: CACDNLGDTTDKLIF
cdr3_nt: TGTGCCTGTGACAACTTGGGAGATACCACCGATAAACTCATCTTT

d_call: TRDD3
j_call: TRDJ2
v_call: TRDV1
clone_size: few
cdr3_aa: CALGATTGDTPLRLSLTAQLFF
cdr3_nt: TGTGCTCTTGGGGCCACAACGGGGGATACACCTCTTAGATTATCTTTGACAGCACAACTCTTCTTT

d_call: TRDD3
j_call: TRDJ1
v_call: TRAV14/DV4
clone_size: -
cdr3_aa: CAMRGGYVSDKLIF
cdr3_nt: TGTGCAATGAGAGGGGGATACGTGTCCGATAAACTCATCTTT

d_call: TRDD3
j_call: TRDJ2
v_call: TRDV2
clone_size: -
cdr3_aa: CACDTLLGDRRAAQLFF
cdr3_nt: TGTGCCTGTGACACCCTTCTGGGGGATAGGAGGGCAGCACAACTCTTCTTT

d_call: -
j_call: TRDJ3
v_call: TRDV2
clone_size: large
cdr3_aa: CACDTVGYNGDTRQMFF
cdr3_nt: TGTGCCTGTGACACCGTCGGATACAACGGGGACACCCGACAGATGTTTTTC

d_call: -
j_call: TRDJ1
v_call: TRDV2
clone_size: large
cdr3_aa: CACDTVGTYTDKLIF
cdr3_nt: TGTGCCTGTGACACCGTGGGGACGTACACCGATAAACTCATCTTT

d_call: TRDD3
j_call: TRDJ1
v_call: TRDV2
clone_size: medium-sized
cdr3_aa: CACDTLGDTSKLIF
cdr3_nt: TGTGCCTGTGACACCCTGGGGGATACGAGTAAACTCATCTTT

d_call: TRDD3
j_call: TRDJ1
v_call: TRAV38-2/DV8
clone_size: -
cdr3_aa: CAYGGYTDKLIF
cdr3_nt: TGTGCTTATGGGGGATACACCGATAAACTCATCTTT

d_call: TRDD3
j_call: TRDJ1
v_call: TRDV2
clone_size: large
cdr3_aa: CACDTVAAPVLGDTETDKLIF
cdr3_nt: TGTGCCTGTGACACCGTCGCCGCCCCCGTACTGGGGGATACGGAGACCGATAAACTCATCTTT

d_call: -
j_call: TRDJ1
v_call: TRDV2
clone_size: large
cdr3_aa: CACDLTGETDKLIF
cdr3_nt: TGTGCCTGTGATCTTACCGGGGAAACCGATAAACTCATCTTT

d_call: -
j_call: TRDJ1
v_call: TRDV2
clone_size: large
cdr3_aa: CACDPIPYEGDPPDKLIF
cdr3_nt: TGTGCCTGTGACCCGATCCCCTATGAGGGGGACCCCCCCGATAAACTCATCTTT

d_call: TRDD3
j_call: TRDJ1
v_call: TRDV2
clone_size: large
cdr3_aa: CACDAVLGDTQTTDKLIF
cdr3_nt: TGTGCCTGTGACGCTGTACTGGGGGATACGCAGACGACCGATAAACTCATCTTT

d_call: TRDD3
j_call: TRDJ1
v_call: TRAV29/DV5
clone_size: -
cdr3_aa: CAASRHGSWGIPDKLIF
cdr3_nt: TGTGCAGCAAGTCGACACGGTTCCTGGGGGATTCCCGATAAACTCATCTTT

d_call: TRDD3
j_call: TRDJ1
v_call: TRDV2
clone_size: medium-sized
cdr3_aa: CAFYDMSMVLGDTRDTDKLIF
cdr3_nt: TGTGCCTTCTACGACATGTCCATGGTACTGGGGGATACGCGGGACACCGATAAACTCATCTTT

d_call: TRDD3
j_call: TRDJ1
v_call: TRDV2
clone_size: -
cdr3_aa: CACDTGGTGGNDKLIF
cdr3_nt: TGTGCCTGTGACACCGGAGGTACTGGGGGAAACGATAAACTCATCTTT

d_call: -
j_call: TRDJ1
v_call: TRDV2
clone_size: large
cdr3_aa: CACDRLGGHDKLIF
cdr3_nt: TGTGCCTGTGACAGGCTCGGGGGGCACGATAAACTCATCTTT

d_call: -
j_call: TRDJ1
v_call: TRDV2
clone_size: large
cdr3_aa: CACDILRGDDMYTDKLIF
cdr3_nt: TGTGCCTGTGACATCTTAAGAGGGGACGATATGTACACCGATAAACTCATCTTT

d_call: TRDD3
j_call: TRDJ1
v_call: TRDV2
clone_size: hyperexpanded
cdr3_aa: CACDPVGGDTESKLIF
cdr3_nt: TGTGCCTGTGACCCGGTCGGGGGGGATACCGAATCAAAACTCATCTTT

d_call: TRDD3
j_call: TRDJ1
v_call: TRDV2
clone_size: large
cdr3_aa: CACDTMVGDTREVPYTDKLIF
cdr3_nt: TGTGCCTGTGACACGATGGTGGGGGATACGCGGGAAGTCCCTTACACCGATAAACTCATCTTT

d_call: TRDD3
j_call: TRDJ1
v_call: TRDV2
clone_size: -
cdr3_aa: CACDALSYVLGDPDTDKRIF
cdr3_nt: TGTGCCTGTGACGCCCTCTCCTACGTACTGGGGGATCCTGACACCGATAAACGCATCTTT

d_call: TRDD3
j_call: TRDJ1
v_call: TRDV2
clone_size: large
cdr3_aa: CACDLTGGPSYTDKLIF
cdr3_nt: TGTGCCTGTGACCTTACTGGGGGACCCTCGTACACCGATAAACTCATCTTT